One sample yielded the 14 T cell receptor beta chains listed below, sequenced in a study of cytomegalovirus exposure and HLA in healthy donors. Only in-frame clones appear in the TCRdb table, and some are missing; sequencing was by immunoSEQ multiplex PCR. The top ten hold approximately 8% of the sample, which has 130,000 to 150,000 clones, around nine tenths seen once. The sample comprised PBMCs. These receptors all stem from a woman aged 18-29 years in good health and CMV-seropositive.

The CDR3 spells CASSFSGYEQYF. The CDR3 DNA reads as TGTGCCAGCAGCTTCAGCGGCTACGAGCAGTACTTC. This chain connects TRBV7-8 to TRBJ2-7; weak D call: TRBD2 (5 bases). Germline values: CDR1 SGHVS, CDR2 FQNEAQ. The CDR3 loop spans 12 amino acids. The V end lost 3 bases, the J end lost 3 bases, and 6 bases lay between the germline ends.

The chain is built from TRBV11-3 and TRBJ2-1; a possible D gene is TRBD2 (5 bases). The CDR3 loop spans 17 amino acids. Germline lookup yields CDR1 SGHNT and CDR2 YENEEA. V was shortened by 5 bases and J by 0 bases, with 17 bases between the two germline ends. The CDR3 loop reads CASSPFRGESSYNEQFF. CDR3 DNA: TGTGCCAGCAGCCCTTTTCGGGGAGAAAGCTCCTACAATGAGCAGTTCTTC.

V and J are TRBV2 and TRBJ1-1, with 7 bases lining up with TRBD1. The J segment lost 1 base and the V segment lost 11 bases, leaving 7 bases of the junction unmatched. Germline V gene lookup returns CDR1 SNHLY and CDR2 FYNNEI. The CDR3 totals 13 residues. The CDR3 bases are TGTGCCGTGAACAGGGGTAGGAACACTGAAGCTTTCTTT. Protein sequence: CAVNRGRNTEAFF. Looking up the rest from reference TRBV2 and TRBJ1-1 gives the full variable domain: EPEVTQTPSHQVTQMGQEVILRCVPISNHLYFYWYRQILGQKVEFLVSFYNNEISEKSEIFDDQFSVERPDGSNFTLKIRSTKLEDSAMYFCAVNRGRNTEAFFGQGTRLTVV.

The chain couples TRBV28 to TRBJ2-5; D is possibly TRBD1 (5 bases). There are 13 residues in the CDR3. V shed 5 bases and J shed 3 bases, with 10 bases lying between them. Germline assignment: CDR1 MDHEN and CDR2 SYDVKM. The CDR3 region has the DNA TGTGCCAGCAGTGACAGTGTGGAAGAGACCCAGTACTTC. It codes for CASSDSVEETQYF.

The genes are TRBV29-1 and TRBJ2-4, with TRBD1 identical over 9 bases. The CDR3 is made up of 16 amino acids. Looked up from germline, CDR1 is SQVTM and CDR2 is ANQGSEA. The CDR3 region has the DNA TGCAGTGGGCCCAAACAGGGGGCGGGATTGGAAAACATTCAGTACTTC. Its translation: CSGPKQGAGLENIQYF. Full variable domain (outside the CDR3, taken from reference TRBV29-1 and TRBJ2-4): SAVISQKPSRDICQRGTSLTIQCQVDSQVTMMFWYRQQPGQSLTLIATANQGSEATYESGFVIDKFPISRPNLTFSTLTVSNMSPEDSSIYLCSGPKQGAGLENIQYFGAGTRLSVL.

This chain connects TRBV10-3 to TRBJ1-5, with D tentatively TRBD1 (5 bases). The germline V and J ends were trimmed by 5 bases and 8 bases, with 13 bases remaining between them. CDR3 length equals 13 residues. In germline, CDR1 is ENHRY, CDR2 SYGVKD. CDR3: CAISPGLIEPQHF. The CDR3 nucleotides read TGTGCCATCAGTCCGGGACTGATAGAGCCCCAGCATTTT.

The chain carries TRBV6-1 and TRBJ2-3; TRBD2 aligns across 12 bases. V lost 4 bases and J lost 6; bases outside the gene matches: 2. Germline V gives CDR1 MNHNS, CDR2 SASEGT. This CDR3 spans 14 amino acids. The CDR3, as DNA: TGTGCCAGCAGTGGACTAGCGGGGGACGATACGCAGTATTTT. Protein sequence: CASSGLAGDDTQYF.

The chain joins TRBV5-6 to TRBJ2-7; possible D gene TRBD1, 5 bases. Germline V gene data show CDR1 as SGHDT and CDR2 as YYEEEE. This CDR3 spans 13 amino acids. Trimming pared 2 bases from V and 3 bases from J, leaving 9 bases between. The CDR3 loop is CASSFKGNYEQYF. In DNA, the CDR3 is TGTGCCAGCAGCTTTAAGGGGAACTACGAGCAGTACTTC.

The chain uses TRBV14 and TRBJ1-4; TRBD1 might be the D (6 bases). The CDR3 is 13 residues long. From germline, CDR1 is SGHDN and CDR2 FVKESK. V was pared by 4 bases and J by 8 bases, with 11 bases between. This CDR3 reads CASSRGPAEKLFF. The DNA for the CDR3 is TGTGCCAGCAGCCGGGGGCCAGCGGAAAAACTGTTTTTT.

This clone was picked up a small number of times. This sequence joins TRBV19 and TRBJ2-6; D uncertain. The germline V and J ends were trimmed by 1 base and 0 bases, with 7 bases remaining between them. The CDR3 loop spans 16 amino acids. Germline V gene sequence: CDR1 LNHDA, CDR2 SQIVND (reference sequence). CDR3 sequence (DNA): TGTGCCAGTAGTATAGTATCGTCCTCTGGGGCCAACGTCCTGACTTTC. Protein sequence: CASSIVSSSGANVLTF. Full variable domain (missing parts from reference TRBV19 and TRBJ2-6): DGGITQSPKYLFRKEGQNVTLSCEQNLNHDAMYWYRQDPGQGLRLIYYSQIVNDFQKGDIAEGYSVSREKKESFPLTVTSAQKNPTAFYLCASSIVSSSGANVLTFGAGSRLTVL.

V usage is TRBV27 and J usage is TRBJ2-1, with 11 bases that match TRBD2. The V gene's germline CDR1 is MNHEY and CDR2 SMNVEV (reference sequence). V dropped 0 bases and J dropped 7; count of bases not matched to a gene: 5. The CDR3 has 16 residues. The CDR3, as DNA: TGTGCCAGCAGTTTATCGGTGACTAGCGGGACAAATGAGCAGTTCTTC. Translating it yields CASSLSVTSGTNEQFF.

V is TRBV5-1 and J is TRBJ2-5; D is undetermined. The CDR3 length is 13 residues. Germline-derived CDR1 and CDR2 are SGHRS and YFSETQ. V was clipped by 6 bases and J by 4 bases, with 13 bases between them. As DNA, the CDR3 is TGCGCCAGCAACACTCTTCCGGGAGAGACCCAGTACTTC. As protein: CASNTLPGETQYF. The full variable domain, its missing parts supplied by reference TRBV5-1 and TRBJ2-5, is KAGVTQTPRYLIKTRGQQVTLSCSPISGHRSVSWYQQTPGQGLQFLFEYFSETQRNKGNFPGRFSGRQFSNSRSEMNVSTLELGDSALYLCASNTLPGETQYFGPGTRLLVL.

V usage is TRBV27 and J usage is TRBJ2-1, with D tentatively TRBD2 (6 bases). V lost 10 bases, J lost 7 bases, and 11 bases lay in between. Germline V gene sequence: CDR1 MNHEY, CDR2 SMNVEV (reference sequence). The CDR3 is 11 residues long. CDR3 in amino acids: CATLAVNEQFF. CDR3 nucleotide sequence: TGTGCCACTTTAGCGGTAAATGAGCAGTTCTTC.

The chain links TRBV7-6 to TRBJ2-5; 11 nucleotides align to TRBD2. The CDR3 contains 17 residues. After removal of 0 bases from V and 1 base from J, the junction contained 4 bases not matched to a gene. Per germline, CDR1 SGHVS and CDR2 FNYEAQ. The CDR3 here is CASSLALTSGAQETQYF. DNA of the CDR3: TGTGCCAGCAGCTTAGCTCTGACTAGCGGGGCCCAAGAGACCCAGTACTTC.